This TCR beta chain was captured by sequencing in a study of regulatory T cells in long-lasting Graves disease. Both iRepertoire HTBI primers and Arm-PCR of CDR3 regions were used to build the TCR beta libraries. In TCRdb, the multiplex PCR reads were re-called with MiXCR into one record per CDR3 protein. The data show fewer than 650,000 distinct CDR3 sequences, about 16% seen once. Germline V CDR1 and CDR2: DFQATT, SNEGSKA (reference sequence). V was clipped by 3 bases and J by 2 bases, with 14 bases between them. This CDR3 has 14 residues. For this clonotype: Just one base apart from a much larger clone, this may be a read error.

This sample's time point: newly diagnosed GD, antithyroid drugs for less than 3 months. Construction of the TCR library relied on RNA isolated from PBMCs. The same data also went into a second study, on T cells in Graves' hyperthyroidism and ophthalmopathy. That source notes: Criteria for exclusion of patients were uncontrolled infection, other autoimmune disease, pregnancy or lactation. Each diagnosis was grounded in clinical symptoms, serum thyroxine and TRAb, thyroid ultrasound, and orbital computed tomography. Using the HTBI primer set, a first-round RT-PCR was run on the TCR CDR3.

The TCR sequence derives from a man between 18 and 29 years old with Graves disease. This chain uses TRBV20-1 with TRBJ2-7; no clear D gene. Sequences were derived from peripheral blood mononuclear cells (PBMCs), sampled at new diagnosis, from a patient treated with antithyroid drugs. CDR3 residues: CSASVGIGPYEQYF. The DNA of the CDR3 is TGCAGTGCTAGTGTGGGGATAGGCCCCTACGAGCAGTACTTC.